The 32 T cell receptor beta chains in this list originate from one sample, sequenced in a study of T cell repertoires in cytomegalovirus infection. Which antigens these TCRs recognize remains unknown. Each CDR3 protein is one row after TCRdb ran MiXCR on the reads. The repertoire holds about 110,000 distinct CDR3 sequences, with around 31% as singletons. Specimen: CD8+ T cells from cultured PBMCs, collected from culture after CMV antigen stimulation. Source of these receptors: a human donor in good health (CMV status not recorded). Some clones in this sample may be carry-over from other donors' samples.

The chain uses TRBV19 and TRBJ2-1; 8 bases fit TRBD1. This CDR3 has 14 amino acids. V trimming: 7 bases; J trimming: 4 bases; junction bases outside the gene matches: 6. Germline CDR1 LNHDA, CDR2 SQIVND (reference sequence). The CDR3 DNA reads as TGTGCCAGTACAAGGGGACAGGTGTACAATGAGCAGTTCTTC. Residues: CASTRGQVYNEQFF. Full variable domain (outside the CDR3, taken from reference TRBV19 and TRBJ2-1): DGGITQSPKYLFRKEGQNVTLSCEQNLNHDAMYWYRQDPGQGLRLIYYSQIVNDFQKGDIAEGYSVSREKKESFPLTVTSAQKNPTAFYLCASTRGQVYNEQFFGPGTRLTVL.

This clonotype was seen a handful of times. The chain uses TRBV7-8 and TRBJ1-2; D is uncertain. From germline, CDR1 is SGHVS and CDR2 FQNEAQ. Trimming shortened V by 1 base and J by 6 bases, and 15 bases separated the two germline ends. The CDR3 is 15 amino acids. CDR3 coding DNA: TGTGCCAGCAGCTTAGAAAGGAACCTTAGAGATGGCTACACCTTC. The encoded protein is CASSLERNLRDGYTF. The full variable domain, with the rest looked up from reference TRBV7-8 and TRBJ1-2, is GAGVSQSPRYKVAKRGQDVALRCDPISGHVSLFWYQQALGQGPEFLTYFQNEAQLDKSGLPSDRFFAERPEGSVSTLKIQRTQQEDSAVYLCASSLERNLRDGYTFGSGTRLTVV.

The chain carries TRBV3-1 and TRBJ2-1, with D perhaps assigned TRBD1 or TRBD2 (5 bases each). The CDR3 is 15 residues long. Germline V gene data show CDR1 as LGHDT and CDR2 as YNNKEL (reference sequence). With 0 bases removed from V and 5 bases from J, the gap between germline ends came to 11 bases. Written as DNA, the CDR3 is TGTGCCAGCAGCCAAGAACTAGGGGCGGACAATGAGCAGTTCTTC. It translates to CASSQELGADNEQFF.

V gene TRBV6-6 combines with J gene TRBJ2-1; D is unclear. Germline V CDR1 and CDR2: MNHNY, SVGAGI (reference sequence). V was cut by 0 bases and J by 9 bases, with 9 bases left in between. The CDR3 has 13 amino acids. The chain's CDR3 is CASSYSNGPEQFF. CDR3 bases: TGTGCCAGCAGTTACTCGAACGGCCCTGAGCAGTTCTTC.

This clonotype has just a few counts. The chain is built from TRBV4-1 and TRBJ1-4; D remains ambiguous. The CDR3 length is 13 residues. Germline V gives CDR1 MGHRA, CDR2 YSYEKL. V dropped 5 bases and J dropped 4 bases, with 8 bases sitting between them. CDR3 sequence: CASSRLINEKLFF. CDR3 nucleotide sequence: TGCGCCAGCAGCAGACTGATTAATGAAAAACTGTTTTTT.

The CDR3 is CASSPWTSGGPSAKNIQYF. Here the CDR3 DNA reads TGTGCCAGCAGCCCATGGACTAGCGGGGGGCCCTCAGCCAAAAACATTCAGTACTTC. J is TRBJ2-4 and V is TRBV28; 14 positions match TRBD2. J gave up 0 bases and V 6 bases, and 10 bases lay outside the gene matches. Germline V gene data show CDR1 as MDHEN and CDR2 as SYDVKM. CDR3 size: 19 residues. The full variable domain, completed using reference TRBV28 and TRBJ2-4, is DVKVTQSSRYLVKRTGEKVFLECVQDMDHENMFWYRQDPGLGLRLIYFSYDVKMKEKGDIPEGYSVSREKKERFSLILESASTNQTSMYLCASSPWTSGGPSAKNIQYFGAGTRLSVL.

The chain links TRBV6-6 to TRBJ2-5; no reliable D call. Trimming shortened V by 2 bases and J by 5 bases, and 12 bases separated the two germline ends. The CDR3 covers 14 residues. Looked up from germline, CDR1 is MNHNY and CDR2 is SVGAGI (reference sequence). This chain's CDR3 is CASSYTQSRETQYF. As DNA, the CDR3 is TGTGCCAGCAGTTACACCCAATCCAGGGAGACCCAGTACTTC.

In this sample, this clonotype turned up a few times. The chain joins TRBV7-9 to TRBJ2-5; 11 bases are shared with TRBD2. Germline-derived CDR1 and CDR2 are SEHNR and FQNEAQ (reference sequence). The ends lost 1 base at V and 1 base at J; junction bases unmatched: 2. The CDR3 extends over 16 amino acids. CDR3 loop: CASSLDSGGAQETQYF. The DNA of the CDR3 is TGTGCCAGCAGCTTAGATAGCGGGGGGGCCCAAGAGACCCAGTACTTC.

This clonotype was counted only a few times. The chain is built from TRBV5-1 and TRBJ1-6; D is uncertain. The germline V gene encodes CDR1 SGHRS and CDR2 YFSETQ. The germline V and J ends were trimmed by 6 bases and 0 bases, with 19 bases remaining between them. The CDR3 runs 18 residues. The CDR3: CASIKADDGSSYNSPLHF. CDR3 in DNA: TGCGCCAGCATAAAGGCAGATGACGGCAGCTCCTATAATTCACCCCTCCACTTT.

The chain is built from TRBV7-9 and TRBJ1-3; D gene uncertain. Trimming left V 5 bases short and J 4 bases short, with 12 bases between. Per the germline V gene, CDR1 is SEHNR and CDR2 is FQNEAQ (reference sequence). The CDR3 is 14 residues long. CDR3 amino acids: CASSPGVGGNTIYF. CDR3 nucleotide sequence: TGTGCCAGCAGCCCCGGAGTGGGAGGAAACACCATATATTTT.

CDR3 nucleotide sequence: TGTGCCAGCTCAAAGGACGTCGGGTACACTGAAGCTTTCTTT. Protein: CASSKDVGYTEAFF. V usage is TRBV18 and J usage is TRBJ1-1; D ambiguous. Deletions cut 5 bases from V and 3 bases from J, with 13 bases between. This CDR3 comprises 14 residues. Germline loops: CDR1 KGHSH, CDR2 LQKENI.

V usage is TRBV28 and J usage is TRBJ2-7, with D possibly matching TRBD1 (6 bases). Trimming removed 7 bases at V and 5 bases at J, with 18 bases between. Germline V gives CDR1 MDHEN, CDR2 SYDVKM. This CDR3 comprises 14 residues. As DNA, the CDR3 is TGTGCCAGCAATGGATGGGACAATCCCCACGAGCAGTACTTC. Translation: CASNGWDNPHEQYF.

The rearrangement links TRBV5-6 to TRBJ2-7, with D perhaps TRBD2 (5 bases). In germline, CDR1 is SGHDT, CDR2 YYEEEE. Trimming pared 4 bases from V and 6 bases from J, leaving 14 bases between. The CDR3 totals 13 residues. CDR3 sequence reads: CASSPTNLGEQYF. CDR3 nucleotides: TGTGCCAGCAGCCCGACTAACCTTGGCGAGCAGTACTTC.

A few counts support this clonotype. The rearrangement links TRBV7-9 to TRBJ2-1; D is unresolved. CDR3 size: 15 residues. Germline CDR1 reads SEHNR; CDR2 reads FQNEAQ (reference sequence). V lost 3 bases and J 0 bases, leaving 9 bases between the germline ends. The CDR3 here is CASSFAHHSYNEQFF. In DNA form, the CDR3 reads TGTGCCAGCAGCTTCGCCCACCACTCCTACAATGAGCAGTTCTTC.

This clonotype was found a few times. The rearrangement joins TRBV19 to TRBJ1-1, with a weak D call TRBD1 (6 bases). Germline V gene lookup returns CDR1 LNHDA and CDR2 SQIVND (reference sequence). Trimming stripped 3 bases from V and 6 bases from J, with 11 bases between. The CDR3 sequence is 13 residues long. DNA of the CDR3: TGTGCCAGTAGTATGGTAGAGGGGGCTGAAGCTTTCTTT. Translated, it gives CASSMVEGAEAFF.

This clonotype was detected many times. The V call is TRBV7-2, the J call TRBJ1-5; no reliable D call. V lost 2 bases and J lost 1, with 9 bases in between. There are 15 residues in the CDR3. Germline V gene lookup returns CDR1 SGHTA and CDR2 FQGNSA. Written as DNA, the CDR3 is TGTGCCAGCAGCTTAAGTGGGGAAAGCAATCAGCCCCAGCATTTT. Translation gives CASSLSGESNQPQHF. Variable domain in full (rest from reference TRBV7-2 and TRBJ1-5): GAGVSQSPSNKVTEKGKDVELRCDPISGHTALYWYRQSLGQGLEFLIYFQGNSAPDKSGLPSDRFSAERTGGSVSTLTIQRTQQEDSAVYLCASSLSGESNQPQHFGDGTRLSIL.

The CDR3: CATSRVSNQPQHF. DNA of the CDR3: TGTGCCACCAGCCGGGTTAGCAATCAGCCCCAGCATTTT. The chain employs TRBV27 and TRBJ1-5, with D unresolved. V lost 10 bases, J lost 0 bases, and 10 bases lay in between. CDR1 MNHEY and CDR2 SMNVEV come from the germline V gene (reference sequence). The CDR3 sequence is 13 residues long.

This clonotype was detected only a few times. V is TRBV27 and J is TRBJ1-1, with D possibly being TRBD1 (5 bases). The ends were cut back, 6 bases at V and 8 bases at J, with 13 bases in the middle. Germline V gene sequence: CDR1 MNHEY, CDR2 SMNVEV (reference sequence). This CDR3 comprises 12 residues. The CDR3 region is CASSPGPPEAFF. As DNA, the CDR3 is TGTGCCAGCAGCCCGGGACCGCCGGAAGCTTTCTTT.

The chain couples TRBV28 to TRBJ1-2; no clear D. V lost 0 bases, J lost 6 bases, and 8 bases lay in between. Germline V gene data show CDR1 as MDHEN and CDR2 as SYDVKM. The length of the CDR3 is 13 residues. Written as DNA, the CDR3 is TGTGCCAGCAGTTTATGGGGAGGGAATGGCTACACCTTC. Translated, it gives CASSLWGGNGYTF.

The chain couples TRBV27 to TRBJ2-3, with no clear D. Germline CDR1 reads MNHEY; CDR2 reads SMNVEV (reference sequence). V lost 5 bases to trimming and J lost 5 bases, with 14 bases between them. The CDR3 extends over 14 amino acids. CDR3 loop: CASSPGLFIDTQYF. In DNA form, the CDR3 reads TGTGCCAGCAGTCCGGGCCTCTTTATAGATACGCAGTATTTT.

A note on this clonotype: An end of the junction differs from the germline gene, which may be a read error. The rearrangement links TRBV20-1 to TRBJ1-6; 8 positions agree with TRBD1. There are 16 residues in the CDR3. Germline V lookup: CDR1 DFQATT, CDR2 SNEGSKA (reference sequence). In nucleotides, the CDR3 is TGCAGTGCTGGCCGACAGGGGAGCTCCTATAATTCACCCATCCACTTT. Encoded protein: CSAGRQGSSYNSPIHF.

This clonotype has a single count. The chain recombines TRBV7-6 with TRBJ2-3, with D possibly being TRBD2 (7 bases). Germline V gives CDR1 SGHVS, CDR2 FNYEAQ. CDR3 length: 15 residues. V was pared by 1 base and J by 5 bases, with 13 bases between. In DNA form, the CDR3 reads TGTGCCAGCAGCTTAGTCGGGGGGCGGGGAGATACGCAGTATTTT. Translated, it gives CASSLVGGRGDTQYF.

V gene TRBV28 combines with J gene TRBJ1-1, with a weak D call TRBD1 (5 bases). Germline V gene data show CDR1 as MDHEN and CDR2 as SYDVKM. Trimming removed 3 bases from V and 0 bases from J, with 14 bases in between. The CDR3 has 16 residues. The CDR3 region is CASSLLWDFMNTEAFF. The CDR3 coding sequence is TGTGCCAGCAGTTTGTTATGGGACTTTATGAACACTGAAGCTTTCTTT.

This clonotype was detected only a few times. CDR3 loop: CASSQDQGLLAYEQYF. The CDR3 nucleotides read TGTGCCAGCAGCCAAGATCAAGGTTTGTTGGCCTACGAGCAGTACTTC. V and J are TRBV4-2 and TRBJ2-7; no clear D. This CDR3 comprises 16 residues. CDR1 is LGHNA and CDR2 is YNFKEQ in the germline V gene. Between the trimmed V and J ends, which lost 0 bases and 2 bases, there was a span of 14 bases.

This chain links TRBV2 with TRBJ1-1, with a tentative D call TRBD1 (6 bases). This CDR3 is 18 amino acids long. The V and J ends lost 3 bases and 0 bases respectively, with 20 bases between them. The germline CDR1 and CDR2 sequences are SNHLY and FYNNEI. CDR3 amino acids: CASSDGRIWTVMNTEAFF. For the CDR3, the DNA is TGTGCCAGCAGTGACGGGAGGATATGGACAGTAATGAACACTGAAGCTTTCTTT.

The rearrangement uses TRBV7-9 and TRBJ2-1; 9 bases fit TRBD2. This CDR3 contains 14 residues. Per germline, CDR1 SEHNR and CDR2 FQNEAQ (reference sequence). Trimming took 7 bases from V and 0 from J; bases not matched to a gene: 1. CDR3 in amino acids: CASTRGGSYNEQFF. The CDR3 nucleotides read TGTGCCAGCACGCGGGGGGGCTCCTACAATGAGCAGTTCTTC.

The CDR3 DNA reads as TGTGCCAGCAGCCAAGATCCCCAGACAGGAGGCTATGGCTACACCTTC. As protein: CASSQDPQTGGYGYTF. The chain uses TRBV4-2 and TRBJ1-2; weak D call: TRBD1 (6 bases). Trimming stripped 0 bases from V and 4 bases from J, with 15 bases between. CDR3 length: 16 amino acids. CDR1 LGHNA and CDR2 YNFKEQ come from the germline V gene.

The rearrangement joins TRBV2 to TRBJ1-1; no clear D. Germline-derived CDR1 and CDR2 are SNHLY and FYNNEI. Trimming shortened V by 3 bases and J by 4 bases, and 12 bases separated the two germline ends. The CDR3 loop spans 14 amino acids. The CDR3, as DNA: TGTGCCAGCAGTGACACGCGGGGAGTCACTGAAGCTTTCTTT. This codes for CASSDTRGVTEAFF.

This clonotype has only a few counts. The chain employs TRBV7-9 and TRBJ2-1; no reliable D call. Germline V gene data show CDR1 as SEHNR and CDR2 as FQNEAQ (reference sequence). This CDR3 contains 13 residues. Trimming shortened V by 1 base and J by 8 bases, and 9 bases separated the two germline ends. Written as DNA, the CDR3 is TGTGCCAGCAGCTTAGGGGGTTTGGATGAGCAGTTCTTC. Protein: CASSLGGLDEQFF.

Turning to this clonotype: Being one base from a much bigger clone, this may be a read error. The chain combines TRBV7-9 with TRBJ2-7, with 7 bases lining up with TRBD1. In germline, CDR1 is SEHNR, CDR2 FQNEAQ (reference sequence). V was clipped by 4 bases and J by 2 bases; unmatched bases: 5. The CDR3 loop spans 14 amino acids. The CDR3: CASSYPGQTYEQYF. The CDR3 DNA follows: TGTGCCAGCAGCTACCCGGGACAGACCTACGAGCAGTACTTC.

For this clonotype: A much larger clone differs from this one at a single base, so this may be a read error. The rearrangement links TRBV3-1 to TRBJ2-7; TRBD1 aligns across 7 bases. From germline, CDR1 is LGHDT and CDR2 YNNKEL (reference sequence). CDR3 length: 14 amino acids. With 4 bases clipped from V and 4 bases from J, the junction kept 7 bases outside the gene matches. The CDR3 nucleotides read TGTGCCAGCAGCCCACCGGGCAGGGGGTACGAGCAGTACTTC. Protein sequence: CASSPPGRGYEQYF.

This clonotype appeared a few times. This sequence joins TRBV5-1 and TRBJ2-5; tentative D call: TRBD2 (5 bases). From germline, CDR1 is SGHRS and CDR2 YFSETQ. The CDR3 consists of 17 residues. Trimming stripped 1 base from V and 5 bases from J, with 21 bases between. In nucleotides, the CDR3 is TGCGCCAGCAGCTTGAAGTTAGGCCCGGGCGGCGGGGAGACCCAGTACTTC. This encodes CASSLKLGPGGGETQYF.